This T cell receptor (beta chain) was sequenced in a study of T-cell memory formation after mild COVID-19. TCRdb called the 5' RACE reads again in MiXCR, with one record for every CDR3 protein. In the table there are under 400,000 distinct CDR3 sequences, over 20% of which are singletons. Losses at the gene ends were 5 bases for V and 12 bases for J; bases not matched to a gene: 6. CDR3 length: 11 amino acids. From germline, CDR1 is SQVTM and CDR2 ANQGSEA. This clonotype was sampled from an adult woman who had mild COVID-19 (a few samples of this study predate the infection). Cell type and time point are not known. Sequenced sample: PBMCs or a T cell subset sorted from them (not recorded which). The chain is built from TRBV29-1 and TRBJ2-1; TRBD2 matches at 8 bases. As DNA, the CDR3 is TGCAGCGTTTTAGCGGGAAGGGTGCAGTTCTTC. This sequence encodes CSVLAGRVQFF.